This is a list of T cell receptor beta chains from one sample in a study of blood T cell repertoires in COVID-19. The table came from immunoSEQ multiplex PCR; TCRdb's copy has only in-frame clones and leaves some out. The sample records roughly 310,000 clones, around 90% being singletons. Sequencing was carried out using peripheral blood. The source is a woman under 40 with COVID-19, enrolled during active disease. CDR3s include the opening cysteine and the closing phenylalanine or tryptophan. The order of the fields is V gene, J gene, D gene, clone size, CDR3 protein, CDR3 DNA. The D gene is left open where the match is weak. A clone size is listed for some rows: how often the clone was seen (once, few, many), or a class if it is expanded.

v_gene: TRBV30
j_gene: TRBJ2-5
d_gene: NA
abundance: NA
CDR3aa: CAWSDFGSYGQPKKETQYF
CDR3nt: TGTGCCTGGAGTGACTTTGGGAGTTATGGACAGCCGAAAAAAGAGACCCAGTACTTC

v_gene: TRBV2
j_gene: TRBJ2-5
d_gene: TRBD2
abundance: NA
CDR3aa: CASRRGASGSQETQYF
CDR3nt: TGTGCCAGCAGGCGCGGGGCTAGCGGGAGCCAAGAGACCCAGTACTTC

v_gene: TRBV6-5
j_gene: TRBJ1-1
d_gene: TRBD1
abundance: NA
CDR3aa: CASIGQGRTEAFF
CDR3nt: TGTGCCAGCATTGGACAGGGGAGGACTGAAGCTTTCTTT

v_gene: TRBV4-1
j_gene: TRBJ2-3
d_gene: NA
abundance: NA
CDR3aa: CASSQQGRTDTQYF
CDR3nt: TGCGCCAGCAGCCAACAGGGCCGCACAGATACGCAGTATTTT

v_gene: TRBV5-1
j_gene: TRBJ1-6
d_gene: NA
abundance: NA
CDR3aa: CASSLEGANSPLHF
CDR3nt: TGCGCCAGCAGCTTGGAAGGGGCTAATTCACCCCTCCACTTT

v_gene: TRBV4-1
j_gene: TRBJ1-1
d_gene: TRBD1
abundance: NA
CDR3aa: CASRPGQANTEAFF
CDR3nt: TGCGCCAGCAGACCGGGACAGGCTAACACTGAAGCTTTCTTT

v_gene: TRBV4-1
j_gene: TRBJ1-5
d_gene: NA
abundance: NA
CDR3aa: CASSQAESNQPQHF
CDR3nt: TGCGCCAGCAGCCAAGCAGAAAGCAATCAGCCCCAGCATTTT

v_gene: TRBV5-1
j_gene: TRBJ2-3
d_gene: NA
abundance: NA
CDR3aa: CASSRGQFIGTDTQYF
CDR3nt: TGCGCCAGCAGCCGAGGACAGTTTATAGGCACAGATACGCAGTATTTT

v_gene: TRBV25-1
j_gene: TRBJ2-1
d_gene: TRBD2
abundance: NA
CDR3aa: CASSEYYLAGEANEQFF
CDR3nt: TGTGCCAGCAGTGAATACTACCTAGCGGGAGAAGCCAATGAGCAGTTCTTC

v_gene: TRBV27
j_gene: TRBJ2-1
d_gene: TRBD2
abundance: NA
CDR3aa: CASSFVAGGRNEQFF
CDR3nt: TGTGCCAGCAGTTTTGTGGCGGGAGGGAGGAATGAGCAGTTCTTC

v_gene: TRBV19
j_gene: TRBJ2-1
d_gene: NA
abundance: NA
CDR3aa: CASSIGRGVTESSYNEQFF
CDR3nt: TGTGCCAGTAGTATAGGGAGGGGAGTGACAGAAAGCTCCTACAATGAGCAGTTCTTC

v_gene: TRBV6-5
j_gene: TRBJ2-7
d_gene: NA
abundance: NA
CDR3aa: CASSYSGTSYEQYF
CDR3nt: TGTGCCAGCAGTTACTCGGGCACCTCCTACGAGCAGTACTTC

v_gene: TRBV13
j_gene: TRBJ2-1
d_gene: TRBD2
abundance: NA
CDR3aa: CASSLGGLAGVEGDNEQFF
CDR3nt: TGTGCCAGCAGCTTAGGGGGACTAGCGGGAGTCGAGGGCGACAATGAGCAGTTCTTC

v_gene: TRBV29-1
j_gene: TRBJ1-1
d_gene: TRBD1
abundance: few
CDR3aa: CSVTLTGAYTEAFF
CDR3nt: TGCAGCGTTACACTGACAGGGGCATATACTGAAGCTTTCTTT

v_gene: TRBV10-1
j_gene: TRBJ2-7
d_gene: TRBD2
abundance: NA
CDR3aa: CASSIGTSGRYEQYF
CDR3nt: TGCGCCAGCAGCATTGGGACTAGCGGGAGGTACGAGCAGTACTTC

v_gene: TRBV15
j_gene: TRBJ1-4
d_gene: NA
abundance: NA
CDR3aa: CATSRDVSLNEKLFF
CDR3nt: TGTGCCACCAGCAGAGATGTCAGTTTAAATGAAAAACTGTTTTTT

v_gene: TRBV19
j_gene: TRBJ2-7
d_gene: NA
abundance: once
CDR3aa: CASSIAAGNREQYF
CDR3nt: TGTGCCAGTAGTATAGCCGCGGGGAATAGAGAGCAGTACTTC

v_gene: TRBV12-5
j_gene: TRBJ2-2
d_gene: NA
abundance: NA
CDR3aa: CASGLVLSGEDTGELFF
CDR3nt: TGTGCTAGTGGTTTGGTATTATCCGGGGAGGACACCGGGGAGCTGTTTTTT

v_gene: TRBV12-3/TRBV12-4
j_gene: TRBJ1-1
d_gene: TRBD1
abundance: few
CDR3aa: CASRPDRATEAFF
CDR3nt: TGTGCCAGCAGACCGGACAGGGCCACTGAAGCTTTCTTT

v_gene: TRBV19
j_gene: TRBJ1-5
d_gene: NA
abundance: NA
CDR3aa: CASSRNRDVQPQHF
CDR3nt: TGTGCCAGTAGCCGTAACAGGGACGTTCAGCCCCAGCATTTT

v_gene: TRBV7-6
j_gene: TRBJ2-2
d_gene: TRBD1
abundance: NA
CDR3aa: CASAFGQGSTGELFF
CDR3nt: TGTGCCAGCGCGTTCGGACAGGGGTCCACCGGGGAGCTGTTTTTT

v_gene: TRBV30
j_gene: TRBJ2-1
d_gene: TRBD1
abundance: NA
CDR3aa: CAWRYSDRITWDEQFF
CDR3nt: TGTGCCTGGAGGTACTCGGACAGGATAACTTGGGATGAGCAGTTCTTC

v_gene: TRBV25-1
j_gene: TRBJ1-2
d_gene: TRBD1
abundance: NA
CDR3aa: CASSARVLGGTGEGYTF
CDR3nt: TGTGCCAGCAGTGCTCGAGTCCTAGGCGGGACAGGGGAAGGCTACACCTTC

v_gene: TRBV6-1
j_gene: TRBJ1-5
d_gene: NA
abundance: NA
CDR3aa: CASSEYSNQPQHF
CDR3nt: TGTGCCAGCAGTGAATATAGCAATCAGCCCCAGCATTTT

v_gene: TRBV12-5
j_gene: TRBJ2-1
d_gene: TRBD2
abundance: NA
CDR3aa: CASGPKLAGLYNEQFF
CDR3nt: TGTGCTAGTGGCCCAAAACTAGCGGGCCTTTACAATGAGCAGTTCTTC

v_gene: TRBV11-2
j_gene: TRBJ1-6
d_gene: NA
abundance: NA
CDR3aa: CASSLDSYSPLHF
CDR3nt: TGTGCCAGCAGCTTAGACAGTTATTCACCCCTCCACTTT

v_gene: TRBV6-1
j_gene: TRBJ2-3
d_gene: TRBD1
abundance: NA
CDR3aa: CASSGGTGGLTDTQYF
CDR3nt: TGTGCCAGCAGTGGCGGGACAGGTGGGCTCACAGATACGCAGTATTTT

v_gene: TRBV27
j_gene: TRBJ1-4
d_gene: NA
abundance: NA
CDR3aa: CASVNTRAANEKLFF
CDR3nt: TGTGCCAGCGTTAATACGAGGGCAGCTAATGAAAAACTGTTTTTT

v_gene: TRBV7-8
j_gene: TRBJ2-7
d_gene: TRBD1
abundance: NA
CDR3aa: CASSLGVKTGFRAGEQYF
CDR3nt: TGTGCCAGCAGCTTAGGAGTGAAGACAGGGTTCCGTGCTGGCGAGCAGTACTTC

v_gene: TRBV28
j_gene: TRBJ1-5
d_gene: TRBD1
abundance: NA
CDR3aa: CASSANPQGNFNQPQHF
CDR3nt: TGTGCCAGCAGCGCTAATCCACAGGGGAACTTCAATCAGCCCCAGCATTTT

v_gene: TRBV19
j_gene: TRBJ1-2
d_gene: NA
abundance: once
CDR3aa: CASLDRTPNYGYTF
CDR3nt: TGTGCCAGTCTCGACAGGACACCTAACTATGGCTACACCTTC

v_gene: TRBV28
j_gene: TRBJ2-1
d_gene: TRBD1
abundance: NA
CDR3aa: CASRSGQGSYNEQFF
CDR3nt: TGTGCCAGCAGGTCCGGACAGGGATCCTACAATGAGCAGTTCTTC

v_gene: TRBV5-6
j_gene: TRBJ2-5
d_gene: TRBD2
abundance: NA
CDR3aa: CASSPWTSGQETQYF
CDR3nt: TGTGCCAGCAGCCCGTGGACTAGCGGCCAAGAGACCCAGTACTTC

v_gene: TRBV19
j_gene: TRBJ2-1
d_gene: NA
abundance: NA
CDR3aa: CATKTSGASDNEQFF
CDR3nt: TGTGCCACTAAAACGTCAGGGGCGAGCGACAATGAGCAGTTCTTC

v_gene: TRBV19
j_gene: TRBJ2-7
d_gene: NA
abundance: NA
CDR3aa: CASSMADEQYF
CDR3nt: TGTGCCAGTAGTATGGCGGACGAGCAGTACTTC

v_gene: TRBV4-1
j_gene: TRBJ2-7
d_gene: NA
abundance: few
CDR3aa: CASSPTLVSEQYF
CDR3nt: TGCGCCAGCAGCCCTACCTTAGTGAGCGAGCAGTACTTC

v_gene: TRBV19
j_gene: TRBJ2-7
d_gene: TRBD2
abundance: NA
CDR3aa: CASSMGTSGYEQYF
CDR3nt: TGTGCCAGTAGTATGGGCACTAGCGGCTACGAGCAGTACTTC

v_gene: TRBV12-5
j_gene: TRBJ2-2
d_gene: TRBD1
abundance: NA
CDR3aa: CASGLVRQGFGELFF
CDR3nt: TGTGCTAGTGGTTTGGTACGACAGGGATTCGGGGAGCTGTTTTTT

v_gene: TRBV23-1
j_gene: TRBJ1-5
d_gene: NA
abundance: NA
CDR3aa: CASHERGGNNSNQPQHF
CDR3nt: TGCGCCAGCCATGAAAGAGGAGGGAATAATAGCAATCAGCCCCAGCATTTT

v_gene: TRBV24-1
j_gene: TRBJ1-5
d_gene: NA
abundance: NA
CDR3aa: CATARGGHGQPQHF
CDR3nt: TGTGCCACTGCTCGGGGGGGCCATGGTCAGCCCCAGCATTTT

v_gene: TRBV3-1/TRBV3-2
j_gene: TRBJ2-7
d_gene: TRBD1
abundance: NA
CDR3aa: CASRGGQGAGEQYF
CDR3nt: TGTGCCAGCAGAGGAGGACAGGGGGCAGGCGAGCAGTACTTC

v_gene: TRBV5-1
j_gene: TRBJ1-2
d_gene: TRBD1
abundance: NA
CDR3aa: CASSPDPTGAGGYTF
CDR3nt: TGCGCCAGCAGCCCCGATCCGACAGGGGCGGGAGGCTACACCTTC

v_gene: TRBV27
j_gene: TRBJ2-5
d_gene: TRBD2
abundance: NA
CDR3aa: CASSYSGLAEETQYF
CDR3nt: TGTGCCAGCAGTTATTCGGGACTAGCGGAAGAGACCCAGTACTTC

v_gene: TRBV28
j_gene: TRBJ1-1
d_gene: NA
abundance: NA
CDR3aa: CASSNRVTEAFF
CDR3nt: TGTGCCAGCTCGAACAGGGTTACTGAAGCTTTCTTT

v_gene: TRBV28
j_gene: TRBJ1-2
d_gene: NA
abundance: NA
CDR3aa: CASREGYGYTF
CDR3nt: TGTGCCAGCAGGGAGGGCTATGGCTACACCTTC

v_gene: TRBV5-1
j_gene: TRBJ2-7
d_gene: NA
abundance: NA
CDR3aa: CASSPTGVRSQYF
CDR3nt: TGCGCCAGCAGCCCGACAGGAGTGCGGAGTCAGTACTTC

v_gene: TRBV15
j_gene: TRBJ1-1
d_gene: TRBD1
abundance: NA
CDR3aa: CATSRDETGARGAFF
CDR3nt: TGTGCCACCAGCAGAGATGAGACAGGGGCCCGGGGGGCTTTCTTT

v_gene: TRBV4-1
j_gene: TRBJ2-3
d_gene: TRBD2
abundance: NA
CDR3aa: CASSEREGQDLTDTQYF
CDR3nt: TGCGCCAGCAGCGAGCGGGAGGGCCAGGACTTAACAGATACGCAGTATTTT

v_gene: TRBV9
j_gene: TRBJ1-3
d_gene: TRBD1
abundance: NA
CDR3aa: CASSVLRQGNPIYF
CDR3nt: TGTGCCAGCAGCGTATTGCGACAGGGTAACCCCATATATTTT

v_gene: TRBV19
j_gene: TRBJ1-4
d_gene: NA
abundance: few
CDR3aa: CASSITATNEKLFF
CDR3nt: TGTGCCAGTAGTATTACAGCTACTAATGAAAAACTGTTTTTT

v_gene: TRBV19
j_gene: TRBJ2-7
d_gene: TRBD1
abundance: NA
CDR3aa: CASRGTDSYEQYF
CDR3nt: TGTGCCAGTAGAGGGACAGATTCCTACGAGCAGTACTTC

v_gene: TRBV5-1
j_gene: TRBJ1-1
d_gene: NA
abundance: once
CDR3aa: CASSSGQNPEAFF
CDR3nt: TGCGCCAGCAGCTCGGGACAAAATCCGGAAGCTTTCTTT